What follows are 29 T cell receptor beta chains derived from one specimen sequenced in a study of blood T cell repertoires in COVID-19. Sequencing was performed with immunoSEQ multiplex PCR; in TCRdb, only in-frame clones are kept and a portion is missing. The data contain under 450,000 clones, approximately 88% of them singletons. The sequencing input was peripheral blood. Every receptor here comes from a woman in her fifties or sixties with COVID-19, enrolled during active disease.

The chain recombines TRBV5-1 with TRBJ2-1, with 10 bases identical to TRBD1. The V gene's germline CDR1 is SGHRS and CDR2 YFSETQ. Trimming removed 0 bases from V and 6 bases from J; junction bases left unmatched: 3. The CDR3 runs 15 residues. CDR3 region: CASSLDGTGVNEQFF. The DNA for the CDR3 is TGCGCCAGCAGCTTGGATGGGACAGGGGTCAATGAGCAGTTCTTC.

The rearrangement uses TRBV30 and TRBJ1-1; 7 bases fit TRBD1. The germline V gene encodes CDR1 GTSNPN and CDR2 SVGIG (reference sequence). The CDR3 contains 13 residues. With 0 bases clipped from V and 6 bases from J, the junction kept 4 bases outside the gene matches. The CDR3 loop is CAWSVQGIAEAFF. The CDR3 DNA sequence: TGTGCCTGGAGTGTACAGGGGATCGCTGAAGCTTTCTTT.

The chain recombines TRBV6-1 with TRBJ2-2; possibly TRBD2 for D (5 bases). Germline V gives CDR1 MNHNS, CDR2 SASEGT. V lost 2 bases and J lost 7, with 14 bases in between. The CDR3 is made up of 15 amino acids. The CDR3 loop reads CASSEFSLGGGELFF. DNA for the CDR3: TGTGCCAGCAGTGAATTTTCCCTTGGAGGCGGGGAGCTGTTTTTT.

Only a few counts were recorded for this clone. The chain couples TRBV13 to TRBJ2-1, with D possibly matching TRBD1 (6 bases). V dropped 0 bases and J dropped 3 bases, with 9 bases sitting between them. Germline V lookup: CDR1 PRHDT, CDR2 FYEKMQ (reference sequence). The CDR3 loop spans 15 amino acids. The CDR3, as DNA: TGTGCCAGCAGCTTAGGTGTCAGGGGCTACAATGAGCAGTTCTTC. Residues: CASSLGVRGYNEQFF.

The chain joins TRBV9 to TRBJ1-2; D possibly corresponds to TRBD1 (5 bases). Germline values: CDR1 SGDLS, CDR2 YYNGEE. With 1 base removed from V and 4 bases from J, the gap between germline ends came to 20 bases. This CDR3 has 17 residues. This chain's CDR3 is CASSVSPGFGGVYGYTF. DNA for the CDR3: TGTGCCAGCAGCGTAAGCCCCGGGTTTGGAGGGGTCTATGGCTACACCTTC.

A note on this clone: Other DNA sequences from this sample encode an identical CDR3 as well. V gene TRBV9 combines with J gene TRBJ1-1, with a weak D call TRBD1 (5 bases). Looked up from germline, CDR1 is SGDLS and CDR2 is YYNGEE. Trimming took off 4 bases at V and 1 base at J, with 11 bases between the two ends. This CDR3 has 14 amino acids. CDR3 sequence reads: CASSPRGGNTEAFF. CDR3 coding DNA: TGTGCCAGCAGCCCCCGGGGGGGGAACACTGAAGCTTTCTTT.

The genes are TRBV19 and TRBJ1-2, with 7 bases lining up with TRBD1. This CDR3 region has 16 residues. Germline values: CDR1 LNHDA, CDR2 SQIVND (reference sequence). V gave up 3 bases and J gave up 5 bases; unmatched junction bases: 12. The CDR3 loop is CASSMFSGGRYYGYTF. The CDR3 region has the DNA TGTGCCAGTAGTATGTTCTCAGGGGGAAGATATTATGGCTACACCTTC.

In regard to this clone: The sample holds other DNA sequences that translate to the same CDR3. The chain links TRBV11-1 to TRBJ1-1; D is perhaps TRBD1 (6 bases). Trimming left V 5 bases short and J 2 bases short, with 12 bases between. This CDR3 region has 14 residues. Germline V lookup: CDR1 SGHAT, CDR2 FQDESV (reference sequence). Written as DNA, the CDR3 is TGTGCCAGCAGCCCTGACAGGAGTAACACTGAAGCTTTCTTT. Translation: CASSPDRSNTEAFF.

The J gene is TRBJ2-7, the V gene TRBV3-1 (or the pseudogene TRBV3-2), with 14 bases that match TRBD2. The trim removed 5 bases at V and 1 base at J, leaving 4 bases unmatched. Germline CDR1 and CDR2: LGHDT and YNNKEL (reference sequence). This CDR3 has 16 amino acids. The CDR3 DNA follows: TGTGCCAGCAGCTACGGACTAGCGGGGGGATCCTACGAGCAGTACTTC. As protein: CASSYGLAGGSYEQYF.

The V gene is TRBV5-1, the J gene TRBJ2-1; 7 nucleotides align to TRBD2. The CDR3 loop spans 15 amino acids. From germline, CDR1 is SGHRS and CDR2 YFSETQ. V was pared by 0 bases and J by 7 bases, with 7 bases of the junction left unmatched. DNA for the CDR3: TGCGCCAGCAGCTTGGGAGCGGGGTTTGTAAATGAGCAGTTCTTC. Translation gives CASSLGAGFVNEQFF.

The CDR3 loop reads CASFSRGYEQYF. The CDR3 DNA reads as TGTGCCAGCTTCAGCAGGGGTTACGAGCAGTACTTC. This chain connects TRBV6-5 to TRBJ2-7, with D possibly matching TRBD1 (6 bases). Germline assignment: CDR1 MNHEY and CDR2 SVGAGI. The CDR3 has 12 residues. Trimming took off 8 bases at V and 4 bases at J, with 12 bases between the two ends.

This clone showed up just a few times. The chain uses TRBV19 and TRBJ1-1; 7 bases line up with TRBD1. There are 13 residues in the CDR3. Germline CDR1 and CDR2: LNHDA and SQIVND (reference sequence). V dropped 6 bases and J dropped 0; count of bases not matched to a gene: 1. The chain's CDR3 is CASRGTVNTEAFF. Written as DNA, the CDR3 is TGTGCCAGTAGAGGGACAGTGAACACTGAAGCTTTCTTT.

The genes are TRBV10-3 and TRBJ1-2, with 7 bases that match TRBD1. CDR1 ENHRY and CDR2 SYGVKD come from the germline V gene. The trim removed 3 bases at V and 3 bases at J, leaving 7 bases unmatched. This CDR3 comprises 15 residues. The CDR3 here is CAISDSAGTDYGYTF. The CDR3 DNA is TGTGCCATCAGTGATTCTGCGGGGACAGACTATGGCTACACCTTC.

The rearrangement uses TRBV11-2 and TRBJ1-1, with 11 bases aligning to TRBD1. CDR1 and CDR2 from the germline V gene are SGHAT and FQNNGV. Trimming took 5 bases from V and 11 from J; bases not matched to a gene: 13. This CDR3 comprises 15 residues. This CDR3 reads CASSPGQGAPFAAFF. The CDR3 nucleotides are TGTGCCAGCAGCCCCGGACAGGGGGCCCCCTTCGCCGCTTTCTTT. Using reference TRBV11-2 and TRBJ1-1 for the parts outside the CDR3, the full variable domain is EAGVAQSPRYKIIEKRQSVAFWCNPISGHATLYWYQQILGQGPKLLIQFQNNGVVDDSQLPKDRFSAERLKGVDSTLKIQPAKLEDSAVYLCASSPGQGAPFAAFFGQGTRLTVV.

This clone was counted a few times. The V call is TRBV5-5, the J call TRBJ1-3; TRBD1 agrees at 8 bases. Trimming removed 5 bases from V and 1 base from J; junction bases left unmatched: 5. This CDR3 has 15 residues. Germline CDR1 SGHKS, CDR2 YYEKEE (reference sequence). The CDR3 is CASSLDRESGNTIYF. CDR3 DNA: TGTGCCAGCAGTCTGGACAGGGAGTCTGGAAACACCATATATTTT.

This chain uses TRBV27 with TRBJ1-6; D remains ambiguous. Germline V lookup: CDR1 MNHEY, CDR2 SMNVEV (reference sequence). The CDR3 extends over 15 amino acids. V lost 5 bases to trimming and J lost 8 bases, with 16 bases between them. The CDR3 nucleotides read TGTGCCAGCAGTCGACCCGGAGCTAGACATTCACCCCTCCACTTT. It codes for CASSRPGARHSPLHF.

The chain employs TRBV10-1 and TRBJ2-7; D possibly corresponds to TRBD2 (6 bases). CDR1 and CDR2 from the germline V gene are WNHNN and SYGVQD (reference sequence). Trimming took off 8 bases at V and 5 bases at J, with 13 bases between the two ends. CDR3 size: 12 residues. The CDR3 DNA sequence: TGCGCCAGCGGAGGGGTTCCCGACGAGCAGTACTTC. Amino acids: CASGGVPDEQYF.

The V call is TRBV15, the J call TRBJ1-2; D call uncertain. The length of the CDR3 is 12 residues. CDR1 and CDR2 (germline): LNHNV, YYDKDF (reference sequence). Trimming took 3 bases from V and 5 from J, leaving 7 bases between them. The CDR3 reads CATSSGFYGYTF. For the CDR3, the DNA is TGTGCCACCAGCAGCGGGTTTTATGGCTACACCTTC.

The chain employs TRBV29-1 and TRBJ2-7; 15 nucleotides match TRBD2. Unmatched junction bases numbered 2, after V lost 1 base and J lost 7 bases. The CDR3 has 14 residues. Germline V CDR1 and CDR2: SQVTM, ANQGSEA. The CDR3 reads CSVEGGTSGGEQYF. CDR3 DNA: TGCAGCGTTGAAGGTGGGACTAGCGGGGGGGAGCAGTACTTC.

V usage is TRBV7-8 and J usage is TRBJ1-1, with a possible D match to TRBD1 (6 bases). Between the trimmed V and J ends, which lost 2 bases and 2 bases, there was a span of 9 bases. The CDR3 length is 14 residues. Germline CDR1 and CDR2: SGHVS and FQNEAQ. CDR3 bases: TGTGCCAGCAGCTTACAGGGGAAAAACACTGAAGCTTTCTTT. This encodes CASSLQGKNTEAFF.

In this sample, this clone turned up once. V and J are TRBV29-1 and TRBJ1-2; D not resolved. V was trimmed by 6 bases and J by 3 bases, leaving 11 bases between them. The CDR3 sequence is 12 residues long. Germline V gene data show CDR1 as SQVTM and CDR2 as ANQGSEA. The CDR3 DNA reads TGCAGCGTGGGGAGGGTAGACTATGGCTACACCTTC. Translated, it gives CSVGRVDYGYTF.

This sequence joins TRBV6-6 and TRBJ1-2; 8 nucleotides align to TRBD1. After removal of 6 bases from V and 3 bases from J, the junction contained 6 bases not matched to a gene. This CDR3 comprises 14 residues. Germline V gene data show CDR1 as MNHNY and CDR2 as SVGAGI (reference sequence). DNA for the CDR3: TGTGCCAGCAGGAAACAGGGGGAAGACTATGGCTACACCTTC. It is translated as CASRKQGEDYGYTF.

The chain carries TRBV19 and TRBJ1-2; D gene ambiguous. Per the germline V gene, CDR1 is LNHDA and CDR2 is SQIVND (reference sequence). This CDR3 comprises 15 residues. V was shortened by 5 bases and J by 4 bases, with 17 bases between the two germline ends. Written as DNA, the CDR3 is TGTGCCAGTAGTCGTTCGGGAGGGTCTCCCTATGGCTACACCTTC. This gives the protein CASSRSGGSPYGYTF.

The table lists this clone with a few counts. This chain links TRBV29-1 with TRBJ2-7, with TRBD1 as a possible D gene (5 bases). Between the trimmed V and J ends, which lost 6 bases and 3 bases, there was a span of 12 bases. The CDR3 runs to 12 residues. Germline CDR1 and CDR2: SQVTM and ANQGSEA. The CDR3 is CSVEHDSYEQYF. The CDR3 bases are TGCAGCGTGGAACACGACAGCTACGAGCAGTACTTC.

A single count supports this clone. V usage is TRBV19 and J usage is TRBJ2-7; TRBD1 matches at 8 bases. CDR1 LNHDA and CDR2 SQIVND come from the germline V gene (reference sequence). The CDR3 runs to 13 residues. The J segment lost 6 bases and the V segment lost 6 bases, leaving 7 bases of the junction unmatched. The CDR3 DNA is TGTGCCAGTAGCCCGGACAGGGTGGGCGAGCAGTACTTC. This gives the protein CASSPDRVGEQYF.

The chain uses TRBV21-1 and TRBJ2-1; the table gives TRBD2 as D, unverified against the DNA. TRBV21-1 is classified as a pseudogene. This CDR3 is built from 12 residues. The CDR3 region has the DNA TGTGCCAGCAGCAAAACCGGGACTAAACAGTTCTTC. Amino acids: CASSKTGTKQFF.

The chain recombines TRBV18 with TRBJ1-2, with 9 bases matching TRBD1. With V trimmed by 3 bases and J by 4 bases, 12 bases remained unmatched. Per the germline V gene, CDR1 is KGHSH and CDR2 is LQKENI. The CDR3 spans 17 residues. The CDR3 sequence: CASSPRTRQGDPYGYTF. DNA for the CDR3: TGTGCCAGCTCACCCCGTACACGACAGGGGGACCCCTATGGCTACACCTTC.

The V call is TRBV19, the J call TRBJ2-1; D perhaps matches TRBD1 (6 bases). The CDR3 is 16 residues long. Germline V gene sequence: CDR1 LNHDA, CDR2 SQIVND (reference sequence). The V end lost 4 bases, the J end lost 2 bases, and 15 bases lay between the germline ends. The CDR3 DNA reads TGTGCCAGTAGTACGGACAGCCGCCGTACCTACAATGAGCAGTTCTTC. Translating gives CASSTDSRRTYNEQFF.

In its sample, this clone was seen a few times. Here the CDR3 DNA reads TGTGCCAGCAGTGAAGTGGGATTCCCGGGAGCCGAAGAGACCCAGTACTTC. It yields the protein CASSEVGFPGAEETQYF. The chain combines TRBV2 with TRBJ2-5; weak D call: TRBD2 (6 bases). Trimming left V 1 base short and J 3 bases short, with 18 bases between. CDR1 is SNHLY and CDR2 is FYNNEI in the germline V gene. This CDR3 is 17 amino acids long.